This is a list of T cell receptor beta chains from one sample in a study of cytomegalovirus exposure and HLA in healthy donors. The table came from immunoSEQ multiplex PCR; TCRdb's copy has only in-frame clones and leaves some out. The sample shows roughly 240,000 clones, approximately 85% of them seen only once. The sample comprised PBMCs. These TCRs come from a girl aged 2-9 years in good health and CMV-seronegative. Both conserved end residues are part of each CDR3. The D gene is left open where the match is weak. Size tells how often a clone was seen (once, few, many) or the class of an expanded clone, and some rows leave it out.

TRBV10-2	TRBJ1-1	.	few	CASRGAWNTEAFF	TGCGCCAGCAGGGGGGCGTGGAACACTGAAGCTTTCTTT
TRBV5-1	TRBJ2-3	.	.	CASSLDRPDTQYF	TGCGCCAGCAGCTTGGACAGGCCAGATACGCAGTATTTT
TRBV5-5	TRBJ1-2	.	once	CASSLESGSHGYTF	TGTGCCAGCAGCTTGGAATCAGGGTCTCATGGCTACACCTTC
TRBV5-1	TRBJ2-7	TRBD1	.	CASSRVTGSSYEQYF	TGCGCCAGCAGCCGCGTGACAGGGAGCTCCTACGAGCAGTACTTC
TRBV6-5	TRBJ2-7	.	.	CASRNGQYDEQYF	TGTGCCAGCAGGAATGGGCAGTACGACGAGCAGTACTTC
TRBV6-1	TRBJ1-4	.	.	CASRGVANEKLFF	TGTGCCAGCAGAGGGGTAGCTAATGAAAAACTGTTTTTT
TRBV6-1	TRBJ1-2	.	.	CASSDTNYGYTF	TGTGCCAGCAGTGACACTAACTATGGCTACACCTTC
TRBV19	TRBJ1-6	TRBD1	.	CASSMDRGSPLHF	TGTGCCAGTAGTATGGACAGGGGTTCACCCCTCCACTTT
TRBV4-2	TRBJ1-2	.	.	CASSQDLRGTNYGYTF	TGTGCCAGCAGCCAAGATCTTCGGGGGACTAACTATGGCTACACCTTC
TRBV6-1	TRBJ2-7	.	once	CASSAQGVQLWYEQYF	TGTGCCAGCAGTGCCCAAGGGGTTCAGTTGTGGTACGAGCAGTACTTC
TRBV2	TRBJ1-6	.	.	CASEYTGSSYNSPLHF	TGTGCCAGCGAGTACACAGGGAGCTCCTATAATTCACCCCTCCACTTT
TRBV7-6	TRBJ2-3	TRBD2	.	CASSFHRHRRAGGHRDTQYF	TGTGCCAGCAGCTTTCATCGGCACCGTAGGGCGGGAGGGCATCGGGATACGCAGTATTTT
TRBV11-2	TRBJ1-5	TRBD1	.	CASSLGDRIDQPQHF	TGTGCCAGCAGCTTAGGGGACAGAATTGATCAGCCCCAGCATTTT
TRBV27	TRBJ2-2	.	.	CASSAGRSTGELFF	TGTGCCAGCAGTGCAGGAAGATCCACCGGGGAGCTGTTTTTT
TRBV19	TRBJ1-6	TRBD1	.	CASSPGTGGDSPLHF	TGTGCCAGTAGTCCCGGGACAGGGGGCGATTCACCCCTCCACTTT
TRBV4-1	TRBJ2-1	TRBD2	.	CASSQTRGEDNEQFF	TGCGCCAGCAGCCAGACTCGGGGGGAGGACAATGAGCAGTTCTTC
TRBV25-1	TRBJ1-5	TRBD1	.	CASSDGGTGGVPQPQHF	TGTGCCAGCAGTGACGGTGGGACAGGGGGGGTCCCTCAGCCCCAGCATTTT
TRBV18	TRBJ2-7	TRBD2	.	CASSPAGGILYEQYF	TGTGCCAGCTCACCGGCGGGGGGAATACTCTACGAGCAGTACTTC
TRBV30	TRBJ2-7	TRBD1	.	CAWSTGQGGNEQYF	TGTGCCTGGAGTACGGGACAGGGGGGAAACGAGCAGTACTTC
TRBV27	TRBJ1-4	.	.	CASSASRDFPLFF	TGTGCCAGCAGTGCCAGCCGGGACTTCCCCCTGTTTTTT
TRBV5-6	TRBJ2-7	TRBD1	.	CASNRQGLGNEQYF	TGTGCCAGCAACCGACAGGGCCTTGGGAACGAGCAGTACTTC
TRBV30	TRBJ1-2	TRBD1	.	CACPSGTVPPPLYGYTF	TGTGCCTGCCCCTCCGGGACAGTTCCTCCTCCCCTCTATGGCTACACCTTC
TRBV9	TRBJ2-7	TRBD2	.	CASSPSPTSVLVEQYF	TGTGCCAGCAGCCCAAGCCCGACTAGCGTTTTGGTCGAGCAGTACTTC
TRBV4-1	TRBJ1-6	.	.	CASSQDLAGSGGYSPLHF	TGCGCCAGCAGCCAAGATCTGGCAGGCTCCGGGGGTTATTCACCCCTCCACTTT
TRBV19	TRBJ1-5	.	.	CASSIRGGSPYSNQPQHF	TGTGCCAGTAGTATCCGGGGGGGCAGTCCCTATAGCAATCAGCCCCAGCATTTT
TRBV5-6	TRBJ2-4	.	once	CASSLGVALAKNIQYF	TGTGCCAGCAGCTTGGGAGTAGCTCTAGCCAAAAACATTCAGTACTTC
TRBV19	TRBJ2-1	TRBD2	few	CASSTRNGTRPYNEQFF	TGTGCCAGTAGTACTCGAAACGGGACTAGACCTTACAATGAGCAGTTCTTC
TRBV19	TRBJ2-7	.	.	CASSMGGWNEQYF	TGTGCCAGTAGTATGGGCGGGTGGAACGAGCAGTACTTC
TRBV19	TRBJ1-3	.	once	CASSTSQGGNTIYF	TGTGCCAGTAGTACCTCCCAGGGCGGAAACACCATATATTTT
TRBV10-3	TRBJ2-5	.	.	CAISATAQETQYF	TGTGCCATCAGTGCGACTGCCCAAGAGACCCAGTACTTC
TRBV7-9	TRBJ2-7	TRBD2	.	CASSFFGTSIVEQYF	TGTGCCAGCAGCTTTTTCGGGACTAGTATAGTTGAGCAGTACTTC
TRBV29-1	TRBJ2-7	.	.	CSVGQRYEQYF	TGCAGCGTAGGCCAGCGCTACGAGCAGTACTTC
TRBV7-3	TRBJ2-3	.	.	CASSLGGGRTDTQYF	TGTGCCAGCAGCTTAGGTGGGGGGAGGACAGATACGCAGTATTTT
TRBV11-2	TRBJ2-7	TRBD1	.	CASSLGWVTGGFYEQYF	TGTGCCAGCAGCTTAGGTTGGGTGACAGGGGGCTTCTACGAGCAGTACTTC
TRBV5-1	TRBJ2-1	TRBD2	once	CASGQLAGENEQFF	TGCGCCAGCGGCCAACTAGCGGGAGAAAATGAGCAGTTCTTC
TRBV6-5	TRBJ1-5	TRBD1	.	CASSLRQGGPQHF	TGTGCCAGCAGTCTGCGACAGGGTGGGCCCCAGCATTTT
TRBV5-1	TRBJ2-7	.	.	CASSLWRGYEQYF	TGCGCCAGCAGCCTATGGCGCGGGTACGAGCAGTACTTC
TRBV28	TRBJ1-4	.	.	CASSSYGGQVNEKLFF	TGTGCCAGCAGTTCTTACGGCGGACAAGTAAATGAAAAACTGTTTTTT
TRBV15	TRBJ2-5	TRBD2	.	CATTLAGVTETQYF	TGTGCCACCACCCTAGCGGGAGTAACGGAGACCCAGTACTTC
TRBV15	TRBJ1-2	.	.	CATQGAALPNYGYTF	TGTGCCACCCAAGGGGCAGCACTCCCTAACTATGGCTACACCTTC
TRBV4-2	TRBJ2-3	TRBD2	.	CASSQGKVAGITDKQYF	TGTGCCAGCAGCCAAGGGAAGGTAGCGGGAATCACAGATAAGCAGTATTTT
TRBV5-1	TRBJ2-5	.	.	CASSAGLGTGGSTQYF	TGCGCCAGCAGCGCCGGACTAGGAACCGGGGGCTCGACCCAGTACTTC
TRBV5-6	TRBJ2-1	.	once	CASSTLQGYEQFF	TGTGCCAGCAGCACACTTCAGGGATATGAGCAGTTCTTC
TRBV7-9	TRBJ1-2	.	.	CASSLPNYGYTF	TGTGCCAGCAGCTTACCAAACTATGGCTACACCTTC
TRBV2	TRBJ2-6	.	few	CASSDSSGANVLTF	TGTGCCAGCAGTGACAGCTCTGGGGCCAACGTCCTGACTTTC
TRBV6-5	TRBJ2-7	.	once	CASSVGGAPYEQYF	TGTGCCAGCAGTGTTGGGGGGGCCCCCTACGAGCAGTACTTC
TRBV9	TRBJ2-7	.	.	CARNPNVGPYEQYF	TGTGCCAGAAACCCAAACGTTGGCCCCTACGAGCAGTACTTC
TRBV25-1	TRBJ2-7	.	.	CASSEAWGDEQYF	TGTGCCAGCAGTGAGGCGTGGGGAGACGAGCAGTACTTC
TRBV11-1	TRBJ2-1	TRBD2	.	CASSRGEGEQFF	TGTGCCAGCAGCCGGGGGGAGGGTGAGCAGTTCTTC
TRBV6-5	TRBJ1-5	.	.	CASSKTASNQPQHF	TGTGCCAGCAGCAAGACAGCTAGCAATCAGCCCCAGCATTTT
TRBV12-2	TRBJ1-4	.	.	CASRPSRNEKLFF	TGTGCAAGTCGCCCCTCCCGTAATGAAAAACTGTTTTTT
TRBV10-2	TRBJ2-7	TRBD1	.	CASSERKGAWYEQYF	TGCGCCAGCAGTGAGCGAAAGGGGGCTTGGTACGAGCAGTACTTC
TRBV9	TRBJ2-3	.	.	CASSFGVAGLTDTQYF	TGTGCCAGCAGCTTCGGCGTGGCGGGGTTGACAGATACGCAGTATTTT